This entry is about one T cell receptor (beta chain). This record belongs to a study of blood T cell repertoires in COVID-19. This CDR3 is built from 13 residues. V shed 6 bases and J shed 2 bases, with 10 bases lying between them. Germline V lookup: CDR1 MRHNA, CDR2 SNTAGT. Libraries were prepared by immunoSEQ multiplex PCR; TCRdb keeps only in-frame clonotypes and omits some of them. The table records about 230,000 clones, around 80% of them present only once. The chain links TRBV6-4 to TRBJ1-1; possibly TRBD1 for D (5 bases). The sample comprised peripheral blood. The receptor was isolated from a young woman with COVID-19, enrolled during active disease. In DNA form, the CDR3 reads TGTGCCAGCAGCCAGACAGCAAACACTGAAGCTTTCTTT. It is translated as CASSQTANTEAFF.